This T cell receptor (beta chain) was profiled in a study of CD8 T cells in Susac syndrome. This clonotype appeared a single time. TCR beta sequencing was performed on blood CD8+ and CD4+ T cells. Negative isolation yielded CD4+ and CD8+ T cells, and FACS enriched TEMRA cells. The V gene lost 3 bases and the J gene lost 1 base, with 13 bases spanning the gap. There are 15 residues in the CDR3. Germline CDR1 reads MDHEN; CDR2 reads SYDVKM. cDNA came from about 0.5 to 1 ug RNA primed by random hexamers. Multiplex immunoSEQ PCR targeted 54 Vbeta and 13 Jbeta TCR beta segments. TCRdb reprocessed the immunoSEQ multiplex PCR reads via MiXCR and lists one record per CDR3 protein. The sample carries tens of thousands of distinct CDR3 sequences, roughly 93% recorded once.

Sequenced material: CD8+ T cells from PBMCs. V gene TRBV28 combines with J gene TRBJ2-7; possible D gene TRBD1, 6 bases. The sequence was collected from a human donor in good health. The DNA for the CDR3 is TGTGCCAGCAGTTTTCGGGACACGGTTTCCTACGAGCAGTACGTC. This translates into CASSFRDTVSYEQYV.